This TCR beta chain was observed in a study of cytomegalovirus exposure and HLA in healthy donors. Turning to the study itself: One earlier analysis, a look at approximately 190 million T cells, found 100 million to 130 million unique TCR beta sequences.

In regard to this clone: Its specificity is not known.

PCR was performed using 60 Vbeta and 13 Jbeta primers. Clones were sequenced by immunoSEQ multiplex PCR, and TCRdb holds only the in-frame ones, with some missing. The table has about 130,000 clones, roughly three quarters seen once; the top ten hold about 2.2%. Study-wide results and caveats: Reportedly, TCR beta sequences accurately predicted HLA-A and HLA-B alleles in most subjects. Overall, approximately 150 TCR beta chains were annotated as cytomegalovirus-associated.

The sequenced sample was PBMCs. This TCR derives from a man aged 25 to 45 in good health and CMV-seronegative.

CDR3 DNA sequence: TGTGCCAGCAGTCCCCAGGGCTATGGCTACACCTTC. Translating it yields CASSPQGYGYTF. The rearrangement links TRBV28 to TRBJ1-2; D may be TRBD1 (5 bases). V was shortened by 5 bases and J by 4 bases, with 8 bases between the two germline ends. Germline lookup yields CDR1 MDHEN and CDR2 SYDVKM. The CDR3 consists of 12 residues.